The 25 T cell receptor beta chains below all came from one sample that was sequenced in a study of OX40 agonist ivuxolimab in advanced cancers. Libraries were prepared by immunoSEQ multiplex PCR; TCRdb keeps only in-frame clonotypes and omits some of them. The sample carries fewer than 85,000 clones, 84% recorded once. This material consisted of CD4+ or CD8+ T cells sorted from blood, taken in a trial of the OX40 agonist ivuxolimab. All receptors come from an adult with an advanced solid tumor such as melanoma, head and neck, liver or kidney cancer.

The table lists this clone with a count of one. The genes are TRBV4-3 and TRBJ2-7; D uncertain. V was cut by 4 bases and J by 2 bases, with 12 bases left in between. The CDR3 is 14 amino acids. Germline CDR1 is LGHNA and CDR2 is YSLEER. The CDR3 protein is CASSLRVGPYEQYF. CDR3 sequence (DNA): TGCGCCAGCAGCCTTAGGGTTGGGCCCTACGAGCAGTACTTC.

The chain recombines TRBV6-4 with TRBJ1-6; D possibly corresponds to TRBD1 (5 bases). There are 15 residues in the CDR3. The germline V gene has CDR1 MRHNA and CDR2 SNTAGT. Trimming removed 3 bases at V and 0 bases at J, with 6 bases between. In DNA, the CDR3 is TGTGCCAGCAGTGAGGGGGACTCCTATAATTCACCCCTCCACTTT. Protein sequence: CASSEGDSYNSPLHF.

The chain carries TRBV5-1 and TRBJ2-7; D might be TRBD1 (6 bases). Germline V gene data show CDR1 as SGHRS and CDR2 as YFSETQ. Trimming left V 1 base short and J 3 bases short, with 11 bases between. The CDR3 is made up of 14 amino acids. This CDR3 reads CASSLTGNSYEQYF. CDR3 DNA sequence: TGCGCCAGCAGCTTGACAGGGAATAGCTACGAGCAGTACTTC.

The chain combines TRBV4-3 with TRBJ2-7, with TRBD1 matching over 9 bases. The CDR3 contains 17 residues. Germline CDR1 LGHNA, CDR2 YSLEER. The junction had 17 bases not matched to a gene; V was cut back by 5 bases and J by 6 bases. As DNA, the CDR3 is TGCGCCAGCAGCTGCAGTTACACAGGGGGCCGGATTACCGAGCAGTACTTC. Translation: CASSCSYTGGRITEQYF.

The CDR3 bases are TGTGCCAGCACCGAGAGGCGGGAGTTTGCCGGGGAGCTGTTTTTT. It specifies CASTERREFAGELFF. The rearrangement links TRBV2 to TRBJ2-2; 7 bases map to TRBD2. CDR3 length: 15 amino acids. Per germline, CDR1 SNHLY and CDR2 FYNNEI. J lost 6 bases, V lost 7 bases, and 11 bases had no gene match.

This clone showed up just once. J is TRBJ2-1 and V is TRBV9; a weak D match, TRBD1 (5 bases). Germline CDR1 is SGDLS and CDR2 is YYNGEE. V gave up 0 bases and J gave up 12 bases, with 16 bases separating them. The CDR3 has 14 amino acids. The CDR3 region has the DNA TGTGCCAGCAGCGTAGCTGACAGCCCAATTCGGCAGTTCTTC. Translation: CASSVADSPIRQFF.

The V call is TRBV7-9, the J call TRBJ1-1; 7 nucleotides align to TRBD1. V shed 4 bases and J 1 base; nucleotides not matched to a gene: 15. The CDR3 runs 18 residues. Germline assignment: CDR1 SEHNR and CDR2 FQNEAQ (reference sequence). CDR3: CASSSREHRGVKNTEAFF. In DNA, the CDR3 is TGTGCCAGCAGCTCCCGAGAACACAGGGGTGTGAAGAACACTGAAGCTTTCTTT.

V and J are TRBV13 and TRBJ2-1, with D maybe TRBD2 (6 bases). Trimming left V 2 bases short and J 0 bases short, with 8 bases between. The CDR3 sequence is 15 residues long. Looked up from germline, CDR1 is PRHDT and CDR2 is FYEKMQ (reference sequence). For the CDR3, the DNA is TGTGCCAGCAGCTTACTAGCGCTCTCCTACAATGAGCAGTTCTTC. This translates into CASSLLALSYNEQFF.

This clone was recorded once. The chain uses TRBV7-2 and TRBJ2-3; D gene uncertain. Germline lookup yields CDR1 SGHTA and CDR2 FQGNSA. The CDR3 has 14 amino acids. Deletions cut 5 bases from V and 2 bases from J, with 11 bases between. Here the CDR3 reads CASSPSHYTDTQYF. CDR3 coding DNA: TGTGCCAGCAGCCCCTCTCACTACACAGATACGCAGTATTTT.

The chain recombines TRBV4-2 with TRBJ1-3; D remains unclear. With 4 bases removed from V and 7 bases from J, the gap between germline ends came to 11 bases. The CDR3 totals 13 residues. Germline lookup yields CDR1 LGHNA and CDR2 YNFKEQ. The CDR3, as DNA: TGTGCCAGCAGCCCGTTTAGGGCTAACACCATATATTTT. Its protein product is CASSPFRANTIYF.

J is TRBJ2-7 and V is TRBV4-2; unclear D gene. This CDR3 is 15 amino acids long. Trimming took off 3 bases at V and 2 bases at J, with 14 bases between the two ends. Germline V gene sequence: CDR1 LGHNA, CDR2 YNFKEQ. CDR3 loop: CASSQADGMTYEQYF. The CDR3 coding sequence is TGTGCCAGCAGCCAGGCCGACGGCATGACCTACGAGCAGTACTTC.

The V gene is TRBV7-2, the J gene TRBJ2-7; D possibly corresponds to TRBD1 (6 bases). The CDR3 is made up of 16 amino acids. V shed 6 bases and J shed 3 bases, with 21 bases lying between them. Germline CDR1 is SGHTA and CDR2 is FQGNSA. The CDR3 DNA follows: TGTGCCAGCAGTCCCAGGGCAGGGGTGGGATTCTACGAGCAGTACTTC. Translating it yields CASSPRAGVGFYEQYF. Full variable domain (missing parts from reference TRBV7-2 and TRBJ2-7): GAGVSQSPSNKVTEKGKDVELRCDPISGHTALYWYRQSLGQGLEFLIYFQGNSAPDKSGLPSDRFSAERTGGSVSTLTIQRTQQEDSAVYLCASSPRAGVGFYEQYFGPGTRLTVT.

CDR3: CASSFGTSGRGYF. CDR3 bases: TGTGCCAGCAGCTTCGGGACTAGCGGGAGAGGGTACTTC. This chain uses TRBV7-9 with TRBJ2-7, with TRBD2 identical over 14 bases. CDR3 length: 13 amino acids. Germline trimming cut 3 bases from V and 12 bases from J; bases unmatched to any gene: 4. Germline-derived CDR1 and CDR2 are SEHNR and FQNEAQ (reference sequence).

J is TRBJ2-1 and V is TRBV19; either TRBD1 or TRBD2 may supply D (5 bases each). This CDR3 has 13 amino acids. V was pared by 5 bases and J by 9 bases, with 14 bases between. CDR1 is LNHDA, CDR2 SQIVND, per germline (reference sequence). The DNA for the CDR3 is TGTGCCAGTAGTTCCCGCGGTGGGGGTGAGCAGTTCTTC. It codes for CASSSRGGGEQFF. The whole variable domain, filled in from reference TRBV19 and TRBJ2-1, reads DGGITQSPKYLFRKEGQNVTLSCEQNLNHDAMYWYRQDPGQGLRLIYYSQIVNDFQKGDIAEGYSVSREKKESFPLTVTSAQKNPTAFYLCASSSRGGGEQFFGPGTRLTVL.

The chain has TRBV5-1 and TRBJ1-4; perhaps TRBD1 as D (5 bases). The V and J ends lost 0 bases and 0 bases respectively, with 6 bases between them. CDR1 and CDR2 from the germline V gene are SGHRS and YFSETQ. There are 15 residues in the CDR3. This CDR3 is CASSLETATNEKLFF. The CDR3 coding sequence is TGCGCCAGCAGCTTGGAGACAGCAACTAATGAAAAACTGTTTTTT.

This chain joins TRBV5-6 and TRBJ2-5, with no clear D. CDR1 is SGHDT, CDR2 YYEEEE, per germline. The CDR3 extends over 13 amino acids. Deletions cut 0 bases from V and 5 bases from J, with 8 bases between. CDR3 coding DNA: TGTGCCAGCAGCTTGGGGGTCTGGGAGACCCAGTACTTC. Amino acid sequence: CASSLGVWETQYF.

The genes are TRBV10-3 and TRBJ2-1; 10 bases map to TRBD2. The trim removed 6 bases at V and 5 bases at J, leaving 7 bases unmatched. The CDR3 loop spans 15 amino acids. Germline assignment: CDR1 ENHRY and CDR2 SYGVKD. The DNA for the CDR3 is TGTGCCATCAGCTTCAAAGCGGGGGGGGACAATGAGCAGTTCTTC. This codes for CAISFKAGGDNEQFF.

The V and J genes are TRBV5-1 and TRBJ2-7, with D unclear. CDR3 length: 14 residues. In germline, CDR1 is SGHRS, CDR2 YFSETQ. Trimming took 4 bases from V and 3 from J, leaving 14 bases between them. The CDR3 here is CASSPTTPGYEQYF. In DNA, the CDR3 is TGCGCCAGCAGCCCAACGACCCCTGGCTACGAGCAGTACTTC. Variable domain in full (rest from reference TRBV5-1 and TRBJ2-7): KAGVTQTPRYLIKTRGQQVTLSCSPISGHRSVSWYQQTPGQGLQFLFEYFSETQRNKGNFPGRFSGRQFSNSRSEMNVSTLELGDSALYLCASSPTTPGYEQYFGPGTRLTVT.

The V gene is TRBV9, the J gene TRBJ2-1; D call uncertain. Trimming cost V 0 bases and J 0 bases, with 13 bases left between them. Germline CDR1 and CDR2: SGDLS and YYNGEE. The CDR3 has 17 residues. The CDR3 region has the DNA TGTGCCAGCAGCGTAGACCCCCCGCAGAGCTCCTACAATGAGCAGTTCTTC. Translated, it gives CASSVDPPQSSYNEQFF.

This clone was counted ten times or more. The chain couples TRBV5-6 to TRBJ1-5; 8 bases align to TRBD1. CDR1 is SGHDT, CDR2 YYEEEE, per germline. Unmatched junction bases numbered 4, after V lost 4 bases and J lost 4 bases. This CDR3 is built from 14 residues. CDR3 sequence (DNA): TGTGCCAGCAGCGTAAGACAGGGGAATCAGCCCCAGCATTTT. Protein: CASSVRQGNQPQHF.

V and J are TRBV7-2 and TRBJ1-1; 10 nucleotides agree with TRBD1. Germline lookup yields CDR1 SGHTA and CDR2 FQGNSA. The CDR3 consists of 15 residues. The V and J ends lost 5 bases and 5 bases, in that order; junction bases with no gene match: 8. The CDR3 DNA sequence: TGTGCCAGCAGCAGACAGGGGGCTGTGGTGACTGAAGCTTTCTTT. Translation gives CASSRQGAVVTEAFF.

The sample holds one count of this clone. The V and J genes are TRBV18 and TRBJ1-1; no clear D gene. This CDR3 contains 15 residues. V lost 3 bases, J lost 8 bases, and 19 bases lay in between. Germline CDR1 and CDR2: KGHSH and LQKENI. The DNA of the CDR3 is TGTGCCAGCTCACCCCCTGAGATCCCCGGGCGGGAAGCTTTCTTT. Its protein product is CASSPPEIPGREAFF.

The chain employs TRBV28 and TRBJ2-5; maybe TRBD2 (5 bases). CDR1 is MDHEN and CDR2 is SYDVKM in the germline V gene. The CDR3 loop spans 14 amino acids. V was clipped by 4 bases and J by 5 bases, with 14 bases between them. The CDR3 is CASSSPGKLETQYF. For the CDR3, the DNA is TGTGCCAGCAGTTCCCCGGGGAAGTTGGAGACCCAGTACTTC.

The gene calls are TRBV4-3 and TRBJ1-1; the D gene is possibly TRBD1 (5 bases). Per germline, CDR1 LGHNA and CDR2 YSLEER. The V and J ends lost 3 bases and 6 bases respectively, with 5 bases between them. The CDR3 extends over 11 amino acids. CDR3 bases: TGCGCCAGCAGCCAGGGGGCTGAAGCTTTCTTT. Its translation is CASSQGAEAFF.

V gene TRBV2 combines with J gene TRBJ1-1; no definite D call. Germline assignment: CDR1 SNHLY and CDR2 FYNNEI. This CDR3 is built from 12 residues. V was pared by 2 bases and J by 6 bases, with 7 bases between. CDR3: CASSETEAEAFF. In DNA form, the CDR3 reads TGTGCCAGCAGTGAAACGGAGGCTGAAGCTTTCTTT.